These 28 T cell receptor beta chains were sequenced from one sample in a study of T cell changes during pregnancy in multiple sclerosis. Method: immunoSEQ multiplex PCR; TCRdb's copy keeps in-frame clones and lacks some. The data contain tens of thousands of clones, approximately 92% of them seen just once; the ten biggest clones take up about 0.9%. Sequenced here: peripheral blood, sampled in the first trimester of pregnancy. These receptors were collected from a female donor with multiple sclerosis, enrolled in a pregnancy study.

The chain has TRBV7-2 and TRBJ1-1; TRBD1 might be the D (5 bases). The CDR3 spans 15 residues. Germline V gene data show CDR1 as SGHTA and CDR2 as FQGNSA. V was trimmed by 7 bases and J by 6 bases, leaving 21 bases between them. CDR3 sequence reads: CASTSRGPLPPEAFF. The CDR3 bases are TGTGCCAGCACGTCAAGGGGCCCTCTACCCCCTGAAGCTTTCTTT.

The rearrangement uses TRBV19 and TRBJ1-1; possibly TRBD1 for D (6 bases). Trimming left V 7 bases short and J 1 base short, with 13 bases between. CDR1 is LNHDA and CDR2 is SQIVND in the germline V gene (reference sequence). The CDR3 is made up of 14 amino acids. The CDR3 sequence: CASKLHRENTEAFF. The CDR3, as DNA: TGTGCCAGTAAGCTTCACAGGGAGAACACTGAAGCTTTCTTT.

The V call is TRBV11-2, the J call TRBJ1-1; D is ambiguous. Germline CDR1 SGHAT, CDR2 FQNNGV. The CDR3 runs to 15 residues. V dropped 2 bases and J dropped 0 bases, with 10 bases sitting between them. The CDR3 DNA reads TGTGCCAGCAGCTTACGGAGAGGGTTGAACACTGAAGCTTTCTTT. Translated: CASSLRRGLNTEAFF.

The genes are TRBV4-3 and TRBJ2-3, with TRBD2 matching 8 bases. From germline, CDR1 is LGHNA and CDR2 YSLEER. The CDR3 is 16 residues long. Trimming at V came to 0 bases and at J to 3 bases, leaving 5 bases not matched to a gene. The CDR3 sequence: CASSQDYGGATDTQYF. DNA for the CDR3: TGCGCCAGCAGCCAAGATTACGGGGGGGCAACAGATACGCAGTATTTT.

The chain recombines TRBV19 with TRBJ1-6, with 8 bases aligning to TRBD1. The trim removed 5 bases at V and 7 bases at J, leaving 13 bases unmatched. The CDR3 covers 17 residues. CDR1 is LNHDA and CDR2 is SQIVND in the germline V gene (reference sequence). CDR3 coding DNA: TGTGCCAGTAGTTCCCTCGGACCCCAGGGGGCGAATTCACCCCTCCACTTT. It translates to CASSSLGPQGANSPLHF.

This chain joins TRBV7-6 and TRBJ2-2, with 12 bases that match TRBD2. The CDR3 extends over 15 amino acids. The trim removed 5 bases at V and 5 bases at J, leaving 3 bases unmatched. CDR1 and CDR2 (germline): SGHVS, FNYEAQ. The chain's CDR3 is CASSPGTSGTGELFF. The DNA for the CDR3 is TGTGCCAGCAGCCCCGGGACTAGCGGGACCGGGGAGCTGTTTTTT.

V is TRBV5-1 and J is TRBJ2-3, with 10 bases lining up with TRBD2. This CDR3 comprises 16 residues. The junction had 3 bases not matched to a gene; V was cut back by 2 bases and J by 0 bases. The germline CDR1 and CDR2 sequences are SGHRS and YFSETQ. The DNA for the CDR3 is TGCGCCAGCAGCTTACTAGCGGGGACTAGCACAGATACGCAGTATTTT. It codes for CASSLLAGTSTDTQYF.

V is TRBV5-6 and J is TRBJ2-1; D is perhaps TRBD1 (6 bases). The CDR3 has 13 residues. The V end was cut by 3 bases, the J end by 9 bases, with 13 bases between. CDR1 and CDR2 from the germline V gene are SGHDT and YYEEEE. CDR3 sequence (DNA): TGTGCCAGCAGCTGGACGCAGGGGCTTGAGCAGTTCTTC. It specifies CASSWTQGLEQFF.

This chain links TRBV12-5 with TRBJ2-1; 7 bases map to TRBD2. There are 16 residues in the CDR3. Trimming cost V 2 bases and J 5 bases; bases outside gene matches: 9. CDR1 is LGHNT and CDR2 is FRNRAP in the germline V gene. CDR3 sequence reads: CASGLPPGRANNEQFF. CDR3 bases: TGTGCTAGTGGTTTGCCCCCGGGGAGGGCAAACAATGAGCAGTTCTTC.

Concerning this clone itself: A read error may account for a junction end that differs from germline. The chain carries TRBV9 and TRBJ2-1; 8 positions agree with TRBD2. Germline lookup yields CDR1 SGDLS and CDR2 YYNGEE. The CDR3 has 15 amino acids. The CDR3 coding sequence is TGTGCCAGCAGCCCCCTCGGGGGGGCCTATAATGAGCAGTTCTTC. It is translated as CASSPLGGAYNEQFF.

The chain carries TRBV6-5 and TRBJ1-3; D remains unclear. V shed 4 bases and J shed 3 bases, with 7 bases lying between them. Germline CDR1 is MNHEY and CDR2 is SVGAGI. The CDR3 length is 13 residues. CDR3 region: CASSSTYGNTIYF. Written as DNA, the CDR3 is TGTGCCAGCAGTTCCACTTATGGAAACACCATATATTTT.

The V gene is TRBV9, the J gene TRBJ1-6; 8 bases match TRBD1. Germline V lookup: CDR1 SGDLS, CDR2 YYNGEE. V lost 4 bases to trimming and J lost 8 bases; unmatched junction nucleotides: 8. The CDR3 runs 15 residues. CDR3 coding DNA: TGTGCCAGCAGCCCCCCAGGGGGCGCCGATTCACCCCTCCACTTT. Its protein is CASSPPGGADSPLHF.

The J gene is TRBJ1-3, the V gene TRBV9; weak D call: TRBD1 (6 bases). CDR3 length equals 15 residues. The ends were cut back, 2 bases at V and 0 bases at J, with 9 bases in the middle. Germline V gene lookup returns CDR1 SGDLS and CDR2 YYNGEE. The CDR3, as DNA: TGTGCCAGCAGCGTGACAGGCGTCTCTGGAAACACCATATATTTT. Protein sequence: CASSVTGVSGNTIYF.

This chain connects TRBV6-1 to TRBJ2-1; 10 bases agree with TRBD2. The CDR3 is made up of 15 amino acids. The germline V gene encodes CDR1 MNHNS and CDR2 SASEGT. Germline trimming cut 2 bases from V and 4 bases from J; bases unmatched to any gene: 2. The CDR3 loop reads CASSERTSGYNEQFF. Written as DNA, the CDR3 is TGTGCCAGCAGTGAACGGACTAGCGGATACAATGAGCAGTTCTTC.

The J gene is TRBJ1-5, the V gene TRBV4-2, with 7 nucleotides matching TRBD1. The CDR3 covers 17 residues. Germline V gives CDR1 LGHNA, CDR2 YNFKEQ. J was trimmed by 7 bases and V by 0 bases; bases with no gene match: 12. This CDR3 is CASSQEEGTDKRQPQHF. The CDR3 coding sequence is TGTGCCAGCAGCCAAGAGGAAGGGACAGACAAAAGGCAGCCCCAGCATTTT.

This clone was seen a single time. This chain joins TRBV9 and TRBJ1-2, with 7 nucleotides matching TRBD1. The germline gives CDR1 SGDLS, CDR2 YYNGEE. V dropped 3 bases and J dropped 5; count of bases not matched to a gene: 10. The CDR3 consists of 15 residues. CDR3 in DNA: TGTGCCAGCAGCGCGGCCCCCGGGACAGATTATGGCTACACCTTC. Translating gives CASSAAPGTDYGYTF.

This clone appeared once. The gene calls are TRBV7-2 and TRBJ2-3, with D possibly TRBD1 on 5 matching bases. CDR1 is SGHTA, CDR2 FQGNSA, per germline. The CDR3 loop spans 15 amino acids. V lost 7 bases, J lost 3 bases, and 17 bases lay in between. The CDR3 region is CASNLGAGRTDTQYF. The CDR3 nucleotides read TGTGCCAGCAACCTAGGGGCAGGGCGGACAGATACGCAGTATTTT.

This clone was counted a few times. The CDR3 nucleotides are TGTGCCAGCAGCTTAGCGCTCGGGAATCAGCCCCAGCATTTT. Its translation is CASSLALGNQPQHF. V and J are TRBV7-9 and TRBJ1-5; the D is unclear. Trimming shortened V by 0 bases and J by 4 bases, and 7 bases separated the two germline ends. The length of the CDR3 is 14 residues. CDR1 SEHNR and CDR2 FQNEAQ come from the germline V gene (reference sequence).

The chain carries TRBV7-3 and TRBJ2-3; tentatively, D is TRBD1 (6 bases). Germline V CDR1 and CDR2: SGHTA, FQGTGA. The length of the CDR3 is 15 residues. Trimming removed 5 bases from V and 6 bases from J, with 18 bases in between. CDR3 region: CASSPGGERADTQYF. Written as DNA, the CDR3 is TGTGCCAGCAGCCCTGGGGGCGAAAGAGCCGATACGCAGTATTTT. The full variable domain, in which reference TRBV7-3 and TRBJ2-3 provide the parts outside the CDR3, is GAGVSQTPSNKVTEKGKYVELRCDPISGHTALYWYRQSLGQGPEFLIYFQGTGAADDSGLPNDRFFAVRPEGSVSTLKIQRTERGDSAVYLCASSPGGERADTQYFGPGTRLTVL.

The CDR3 DNA reads TGTGCCAGCAGCTTACTGCAGGGGGCTATAGCCGGGGAGCTGTTTTTT. This gives the protein CASSLLQGAIAGELFF. The V call is TRBV7-9, the J call TRBJ2-2, with TRBD1 matching 8 bases. This CDR3 has 16 residues. The junction had 8 bases not matched to a gene; V was cut back by 2 bases and J by 6 bases. The germline V gene has CDR1 SEHNR and CDR2 FQNEAQ (reference sequence).

This clone was picked up a small number of times. The CDR3 region is CASSYTRGRPETQYF. CDR3 DNA sequence: TGTGCCAGCAGTTACACCAGGGGGCGGCCAGAGACCCAGTACTTC. The gene calls are TRBV6-5 and TRBJ2-5; 8 nucleotides line up with TRBD1. CDR1 and CDR2 (germline): MNHEY, SVGAGI. CDR3 length equals 15 residues. With V trimmed by 2 bases and J by 4 bases, 6 bases remained unmatched.

This clone was seen once. The chain couples TRBV7-9 to TRBJ2-3, with D tentatively TRBD1 (6 bases). V dropped 3 bases and J dropped 0 bases, with 7 bases sitting between them. Germline-derived CDR1 and CDR2 are SEHNR and FQNEAQ (reference sequence). This CDR3 has 14 amino acids. CDR3 region: CASSLDSSTDTQYF. The CDR3 bases are TGTGCCAGCAGCTTGGACAGCAGCACAGATACGCAGTATTTT. Full variable domain (outside the CDR3, taken from reference TRBV7-9 and TRBJ2-3): DTGVSQNPRHKITKRGQNVTFRCDPISEHNRLYWYRQTLGQGPEFLTYFQNEAQLEKSRLLSDRFSAERPKGSFSTLEIQRTEQGDSAMYLCASSLDSSTDTQYFGPGTRLTVL.

This chain connects TRBV7-2 to TRBJ1-5; weak D call: TRBD1 (5 bases). V was trimmed by 2 bases and J by 5 bases, leaving 7 bases between them. Germline V lookup: CDR1 SGHTA, CDR2 FQGNSA. The CDR3 runs 13 residues. CDR3 DNA: TGTGCCAGCAGCTTACAAGGGGATCAGCCCCAGCATTTT. It codes for CASSLQGDQPQHF.

The chain has TRBV19 and TRBJ1-2; the match to TRBD1 covers 9 bases. With 3 bases clipped from V and 7 bases from J, the junction kept 15 bases outside the gene matches. This CDR3 has 17 amino acids. Germline V gives CDR1 LNHDA, CDR2 SQIVND (reference sequence). CDR3: CASSIGTGIPHRGGYTF. The CDR3 DNA reads TGTGCCAGTAGTATTGGGACAGGGATCCCTCATCGGGGTGGCTACACCTTC.

The chain couples TRBV7-8 to TRBJ2-3; 7 bases are shared with TRBD1. Germline V gene data show CDR1 as SGHVS and CDR2 as FQNEAQ. Losses at the gene ends were 3 bases for V and 1 base for J; bases not matched to a gene: 7. The CDR3 runs 16 residues. The CDR3 DNA is TGTGCCAGCAGCTTCCTACAGGGGTCGGGCACAGATACGCAGTATTTT. Translated, it gives CASSFLQGSGTDTQYF.

The chain couples TRBV7-2 to TRBJ2-2; D is unresolved. The ends were cut back, 4 bases at V and 6 bases at J, with 9 bases in the middle. The germline gives CDR1 SGHTA, CDR2 FQGNSA. CDR3 length: 13 amino acids. The chain's CDR3 is CASSSDFAGELFF. CDR3 nucleotide sequence: TGTGCCAGCAGCTCAGACTTTGCCGGGGAGCTGTTTTTT.

CDR3 DNA: TGTGCCACCAGGGGGACAGGGGGCCTCTCCTACGAGCAGTACTTC. It is translated as CATRGTGGLSYEQYF. The chain is built from TRBV6-5 and TRBJ2-7; 12 bases map to TRBD1. Germline V gives CDR1 MNHEY, CDR2 SVGAGI. CDR3 length: 15 residues. V trimming: 10 bases; J trimming: 0 bases; junction bases outside the gene matches: 7.

This chain joins TRBV6-5 and TRBJ2-7, with 8 positions matching TRBD2. The CDR3 loop spans 14 amino acids. With 6 bases clipped from V and 2 bases from J, the junction kept 6 bases outside the gene matches. Per the germline V gene, CDR1 is MNHEY and CDR2 is SVGAGI. The CDR3 region has the DNA TGTGCCAGCAGGATCACTAGCGGCCCCTACGAGCAGTACTTC. Translating it yields CASRITSGPYEQYF.